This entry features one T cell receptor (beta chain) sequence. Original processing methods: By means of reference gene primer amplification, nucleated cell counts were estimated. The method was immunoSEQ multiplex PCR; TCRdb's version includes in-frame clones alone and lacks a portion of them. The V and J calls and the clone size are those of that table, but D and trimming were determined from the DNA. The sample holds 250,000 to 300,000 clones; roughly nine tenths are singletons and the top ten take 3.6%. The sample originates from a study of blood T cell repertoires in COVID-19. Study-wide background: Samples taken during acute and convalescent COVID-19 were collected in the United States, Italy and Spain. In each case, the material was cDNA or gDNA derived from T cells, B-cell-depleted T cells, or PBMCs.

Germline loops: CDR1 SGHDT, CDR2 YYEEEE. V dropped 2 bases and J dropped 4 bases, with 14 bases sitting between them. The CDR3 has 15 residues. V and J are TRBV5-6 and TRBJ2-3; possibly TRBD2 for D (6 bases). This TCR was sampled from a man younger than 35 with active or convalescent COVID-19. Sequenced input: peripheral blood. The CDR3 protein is CASSFLGGNADTQYF. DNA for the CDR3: TGTGCCAGCAGCTTCCTCGGAGGGAACGCAGATACGCAGTATTTT.